The next 32 T cell receptor beta chains were all read from a single sample in a study of tumor-infiltrating lymphocytes in primary liver carcinoma. A primer matching the constant region was used to make TCR beta cDNA from about 500 ng of total RNA. Construction of TCR beta libraries relied on three successive nested multiplex PCR rounds employing slightly modified ARM-PCR. Use of TRBV1-TRBV30 forward primers with a C-beta reverse primer characterized the first two PCR rounds, which lasted about 9 cycles each. One entry per CDR3 protein, called by TCRdb with MiXCR from the multiplex PCR reads. The profile covers over 100,000 distinct CDR3 sequences, with around 70% appearing a single time and over 8% taken by the ten largest. Without any cell sorting, about 20-31 mg of bulk tissue yielded co-extracted RNA and DNA. Sequenced: tumor-adjacent normal liver tissue. These receptors were obtained from a woman aged 55-75 years with primary liver carcinoma and hepatitis B virus infection.

About this clonotype: Sequence at one end of the junction differs from germline and may be a read error. The chain has TRBV6-5 and TRBJ1-1, with a tentative D call TRBD1 (6 bases). CDR3 size: 14 residues. Germline CDR1 and CDR2: MNHEY and SVGAGI. This chain's CDR3 is CASSYGQGRTEVSF. CDR3 DNA sequence: TGTGCCAGCAGTTACGGGCAGGGGCGCACTGAAGTTTCCTTT.

The sample holds a few counts of this clonotype. With a much larger clone just one base away, this may be a read error. The chain employs TRBV5-5 and TRBJ1-1; 9 nucleotides align to TRBD1. The CDR3 totals 15 residues. Germline values: CDR1 SGHKS, CDR2 YYEKEE (reference sequence). The CDR3 DNA reads TGTGCCAACAGCCCGCGGACAGGGGACGACACTGAAGCTTTCTTT. It yields the protein CANSPRTGDDTEAFF.

There are many counts of this clonotype. The rearrangement links TRBV19 to TRBJ1-5, with 11 nucleotides matching TRBD1. CDR1 is LNHDA, CDR2 SQIVND, per germline (reference sequence). The CDR3 length is 17 residues. V shed 5 bases and J 6 bases; nucleotides not matched to a gene: 12. The CDR3 DNA reads as TGTGCCAGTAGTCCCCTTCCCGGACAGGGGGCGTCTCAGCCCCAGCATTTT. As protein: CASSPLPGQGASQPQHF.

Concerning this clonotype: A read error may be the cause here, since a much bigger clone is one base away. This sequence joins TRBV5-1 and TRBJ2-1, with 9 positions matching TRBD2. J lost 7 bases, V lost 2 bases, and 4 bases had no gene match. Germline assignment: CDR1 SGHRS and CDR2 YFSETQ. The CDR3 consists of 14 residues. This chain's CDR3 is CASSFSGSSNEQFF. CDR3 bases: TGCGCCAGCAGCTTTAGCGGGAGTAGTAATGAGCAGTTCTTC.

As for this clonotype: One end of the junction fails to match germline, which may point to a read error. Here the CDR3 DNA reads TGCAGCGTCAACAGGGGTTCCTACAATAAGCAGTTCTTC. It translates to CSVNRGSYNKQFF. V and J are TRBV29-1 and TRBJ2-1; TRBD1 aligns across 7 bases. Germline V gives CDR1 SQVTM, CDR2 ANQGSEA. This CDR3 spans 13 amino acids.

In the case of this clonotype: The missing conserved phenylalanine or tryptophan at the end of this CDR3 makes a read error likely. The chain is built from TRBV11-2 and TRBJ2-1, with D possibly TRBD1 on 5 matching bases. The CDR3 sequence is 17 residues long. Germline V gene data show CDR1 as SGHAT and CDR2 as FQNNGV. For the CDR3, the DNA is TGTCCCAGCAGCTTAGATCAACAGGCTATAGTCTACAATGAGCAGTTCTCC. Protein: CPSSLDQQAIVYNEQFS.

With regard to this clonotype: Being one base from a much bigger clone, this may be a read error. This chain uses TRBV11-2 with TRBJ1-5, with a possible D match to TRBD1 (6 bases). The germline CDR1 and CDR2 sequences are SGHAT and FQNNGV. The germline V and J ends were trimmed by 9 bases and 3 bases, with 12 bases remaining between them. There are 13 residues in the CDR3. This CDR3 reads CARRGQINQPQHF. The CDR3 DNA reads TGTGCCAGGAGAGGACAGATCAATCAGCCCCAGCATTTT.

Turning to this clonotype: Compared with germline, one end of the junction differs, possibly owing to a read error. The chain uses TRBV5-1 and TRBJ1-1; D is undetermined. This CDR3 comprises 18 residues. CDR1 and CDR2 (germline): SGHRS, YFSETQ. CDR3 sequence reads: CASSLGRGDGGDNTEALF. DNA for the CDR3: TGCGCCAGCAGCTTGGGACGAGGTGACGGTGGGGATAACACTGAAGCATTATTT.

This clonotype has at least ten counts. The chain is built from TRBV11-2 and TRBJ2-1; 8 bases are shared with TRBD1. This CDR3 has 16 residues. The germline gives CDR1 SGHAT, CDR2 FQNNGV. V lost 4 bases to trimming and J lost 9 bases; unmatched junction nucleotides: 14. The CDR3 bases are TGTGCCAGCAGCTACGAGGCCGGGACAGGCAATCCTGAGCAGTTCTTC. Encoded protein: CASSYEAGTGNPEQFF.

This clonotype was recorded only once. At one end, the junction sequence differs from germline, possibly due to a read error. The chain has TRBV6-1 and TRBJ1-5, with D perhaps TRBD1 (6 bases). Per the germline V gene, CDR1 is MNHNS and CDR2 is SASEGT. The CDR3 is 15 amino acids. The CDR3 loop reads CASSLDSYNNQPRHF. Written as DNA, the CDR3 is TGTGCCAGCAGCTTGGACAGTTATAACAATCAGCCCCGGCATTTT.

The chain links TRBV5-1 to TRBJ2-1; the match to TRBD2 covers 8 bases. From germline, CDR1 is SGHRS and CDR2 YFSETQ. Trimming took 9 bases from V and 5 from J; bases not matched to a gene: 16. The CDR3 runs 16 residues. The CDR3 DNA follows: TGCGCCAACAGATTGGACCAGCGGGAGACTCACAATGAGCAGTTCTTC. Encoded protein: CANRLDQRETHNEQFF.

This clonotype was seen a handful of times. This sequence may be a read error, since a much larger clone differs from it by one base. The DNA for the CDR3 is TGCGCCAGCCGCTCGGAAGTGGGGTCCTACAATGAGCAGTTCTTC. This encodes CASRSEVGSYNEQFF. V usage is TRBV5-1 and J usage is TRBJ2-1; no definite D call. This CDR3 comprises 15 residues. Trimming cost V 7 bases and J 1 base, with 15 bases left between them. Germline V CDR1 and CDR2: SGHRS, YFSETQ. Supplemented by reference TRBV5-1 and TRBJ2-1, the full variable domain reads KAGVTQTPRYLIKTRGQQVTLSCSPISGHRSVSWYQQTPGQGLQFLFEYFSETQRNKGNFPGRFSGRQFSNSRSEMNVSTLELGDSALYLCASRSEVGSYNEQFFGPGTRLTVL.

Turning to this clonotype: One junction end disagrees with the germline gene, perhaps due to a read error. J is TRBJ1-1 and V is TRBV11-2; 7 bases agree with TRBD1. CDR3 length equals 13 residues. Germline CDR1 and CDR2: SGHAT and FQNNGV. The CDR3 reads CVSSLEGGIEAFF. For the CDR3, the DNA is TGCGTGAGCAGCTTAGAAGGGGGCATTGAAGCTTTCTTT.

In its sample, this clonotype was seen once. A much larger clone is a single base away; this may be a read error. The chain recombines TRBV7-3 with TRBJ2-2, with D perhaps matching TRBD1 (6 bases). Germline V gene lookup returns CDR1 SGHTA and CDR2 FQGTGA. The CDR3 covers 14 residues. The CDR3 here is CACSSGQNTGELFF. CDR3 sequence (DNA): TGTGCCTGCAGCTCGGGACAAAACACCGGGGAGCTGTTTTTT.

A remark on this clonotype: Just one base apart from a much larger clone, this may be a read error. The CDR3 nucleotides read TGTGCCAGCACCACCCTTACACGGGGCCTGAGCAATCAGTCCCAGCATTTT. Translated, it gives CASTTLTRGLSNQSQHF. The chain joins TRBV28 to TRBJ1-5; D is perhaps TRBD1 (5 bases). CDR3 length: 17 amino acids. CDR1 is MDHEN and CDR2 is SYDVKM in the germline V gene.

Notes on this clonotype: Given a much more abundant clone one base away, this may be a read error. The chain combines TRBV7-8 with TRBJ2-2; D possibly corresponds to TRBD2 (5 bases). This CDR3 is 13 amino acids long. CDR1 and CDR2 (germline): SGHVS, FQNEAQ. CDR3 DNA sequence: TGTGCCGGCAGCCCGGGGTCCACCGGGGAGCTGTTTTTT. It codes for CAGSPGSTGELFF.

Ten or more counts support this clonotype. This chain uses TRBV7-9 with TRBJ2-1, with 8 nucleotides matching TRBD1. The CDR3 sequence is 14 residues long. V shed 3 bases, J shed 5 bases, and the junction held 3 bases outside the gene matches. CDR1 and CDR2 (germline): SEHNR, FQNEAQ (reference sequence). CDR3 bases: TGTGCCAGCAGCTTCCGGGACAGGAACAATGAGCAGTTCTTC. It yields the protein CASSFRDRNNEQFF. Full variable domain (remainder filled in from reference TRBV7-9 and TRBJ2-1): DTGVSQNPRHKITKRGQNVTFRCDPISEHNRLYWYRQTLGQGPEFLTYFQNEAQLEKSRLLSDRFSAERPKGSFSTLEIQRTEQGDSAMYLCASSFRDRNNEQFFGPGTRLTVL.

This clonotype appeared a few times. An end of the junction differs from the germline gene, which may be a read error. This sequence joins TRBV11-2 and TRBJ1-2; D possibly corresponds to TRBD1 (5 bases). This CDR3 is built from 14 residues. Per the germline V gene, CDR1 is SGHAT and CDR2 is FQNNGV. CDR3 DNA sequence: TGTGCTAGCAGCCCTCAAAGGGGAGATAGGGGCTACGCTTTC. It is translated as CASSPQRGDRGYAF. Filled out from reference TRBV11-2 and TRBJ1-2, the complete variable domain reads EAGVAQSPRYKIIEKRQSVAFWCNPISGHATLYWYQQILGQGPKLLIQFQNNGVVDDSQLPKDRFSAERLKGVDSTLKIQPAKLEDSAVYLCASSPQRGDRGYAFGSGTRLTVV.

On this clonotype: The CDR3 end shows no conserved phenylalanine or tryptophan, and so a read error is likely. This chain links TRBV29-1 with TRBJ1-1, with D maybe TRBD1 (5 bases). V was cut by 4 bases and J by 6 bases, with 18 bases left in between. Per the germline V gene, CDR1 is SQVTM and CDR2 is ANQGSEA. The CDR3 runs to 14 residues. Written as DNA, the CDR3 is TGCAGCGTTGGGGGGGGACGATTAGGAGCTGAAGCTTTCATT. It translates to CSVGGGRLGAEAFI.

J is TRBJ2-7 and V is TRBV6-5; 10 positions match TRBD1. CDR3 size: 12 residues. The junction had 8 bases not matched to a gene; V was cut back by 11 bases and J by 7 bases. CDR1 is MNHEY, CDR2 SVGAGI, per germline. Written as DNA, the CDR3 is TGTGCCTGTAGCGACAGGGGGCGAGAGCAGTACTTC. Residues: CACSDRGREQYF.

As regards this clonotype: Just one base apart from a much larger clone, this may be a read error. The genes are TRBV20-1 and TRBJ2-2; D possibly corresponds to TRBD2 (7 bases). CDR1 is DFQATT, CDR2 SNEGSKA, per germline (reference sequence). The CDR3 has 15 residues. CDR3 protein: CSATLGEGDTRELFF. CDR3 in DNA: TGCAGTGCCACCCTGGGGGAGGGGGACACCCGGGAGCTGTTTTTT.

Points on this clonotype: At one end, the junction sequence differs from germline, possibly due to a read error. The chain combines TRBV29-1 with TRBJ1-1, with unresolved D. Germline assignment: CDR1 SQVTM and CDR2 ANQGSEA. This CDR3 comprises 14 residues. CDR3 DNA: TGCAGCGTTGTGGGAGGGTTAGCGAACACTGATGCTTTCTTT. It is translated as CSVVGGLANTDAFF.

About this clonotype itself: A much larger clone lies a single base off, so this may be a read error. The chain recombines TRBV5-1 with TRBJ2-7, with D uncertain. The V end lost 5 bases, the J end lost 1 base, and 13 bases lay between the germline ends. Germline V gives CDR1 SGHRS, CDR2 YFSETQ. The CDR3 loop spans 14 amino acids. CDR3 DNA: TGCGCCAGCAGAGGCCCTTCTCGGTCCTACGAGCAGTACTTC. It is translated as CASRGPSRSYEQYF.

V gene TRBV11-3 combines with J gene TRBJ2-1; maybe TRBD2 (6 bases). V lost 5 bases to trimming and J lost 15 bases, with 23 bases between them. CDR3 length: 14 amino acids. CDR1 is SGHNT and CDR2 is YENEEA in the germline V gene. The CDR3 DNA reads as TGTGCCAGCAGCCCCGGTTCGGCGTCGGGGGTGCGGTTCTTC. Translating it yields CASSPGSASGVRFF. Combining the CDR3 with reference TRBV11-3 and TRBJ2-1 gives the whole variable domain EAGVVQSPRYKIIEKKQPVAFWCNPISGHNTLYWYLQNLGQGPELLIRYENEEAVDDSQLPKDRFSAERLKGVDSTLKIQPAELGDSAVYLCASSPGSASGVRFFGPGTRLTVL.

The chain employs TRBV29-1 and TRBJ1-1, with D hard to call. The CDR3 loop spans 13 amino acids. Germline V gene sequence: CDR1 SQVTM, CDR2 ANQGSEA. The V gene lost 4 bases and the J gene lost 1 base, with 10 bases spanning the gap. The CDR3 reads CSVVLRRNTEAFF. Here the CDR3 DNA reads TGCAGCGTTGTCTTGAGGCGGAACACTGAAGCTTTCTTT.

Worth noting for this clonotype: A much larger clone lies a single base off, so this may be a read error. The chain employs TRBV5-6 and TRBJ1-2, with D maybe TRBD1 (5 bases). The CDR3 is made up of 14 amino acids. The V end lost 6 bases, the J end lost 2 bases, and 14 bases lay between the germline ends. The germline V gene has CDR1 SGHDT and CDR2 YYEEEE. In nucleotides, the CDR3 is TGTGCCAGCATGCTGAGCCGGGACAACTATGGCTACACCTTC. Amino acid sequence: CASMLSRDNYGYTF.

The chain carries TRBV5-4 and TRBJ2-1; 9 bases line up with TRBD2. Germline loops: CDR1 SGHNT, CDR2 YYREEE (reference sequence). The CDR3 totals 15 residues. This CDR3 reads CTNSLDSGSFNEQFF. The CDR3 DNA reads as TGTACCAACAGCTTGGATAGCGGGAGCTTTAATGAGCAGTTCTTC.

The chain carries TRBV28 and TRBJ2-7; 11 bases are a match to TRBD2. Trimming cost V 7 bases and J 6 bases; bases outside gene matches: 8. Germline-derived CDR1 and CDR2 are MDHEN and SYDVKM. The CDR3 has 14 amino acids. DNA for the CDR3: TGTGCCAGCAACCCATTAGCGGGAGGGTGCGAGCAGTACTTC. The encoded protein is CASNPLAGGCEQYF. Complete variable domain (other parts from reference TRBV28 and TRBJ2-7): DVKVTQSSRYLVKRTGEKVFLECVQDMDHENMFWYRQDPGLGLRLIYFSYDVKMKEKGDIPEGYSVSREKKERFSLILESASTNQTSMYLCASNPLAGGCEQYFGPGTRLTVT.

This chain links TRBV29-1 with TRBJ2-1; tentatively, D is TRBD2 (6 bases). Germline CDR1 SQVTM, CDR2 ANQGSEA. V lost 7 bases and J lost 0, with 22 bases in between. The CDR3 is 17 amino acids. The CDR3 DNA reads TGCAGCGCCGAAGGGGTAGGCGGGGAGAGCTCCTACAATGAGCAGTTCTTC. Its translation is CSAEGVGGESSYNEQFF.

This clonotype showed up just a few times. A much larger clone sits a single nucleotide away, making a read error possible. This chain joins TRBV12-3 or TRBV12-4 and TRBJ1-1; D might be TRBD1 (6 bases). The CDR3 covers 14 residues. The CDR3 DNA sequence: TGTACCAGCAGCTTCACAGGGTCGAACACTGAAGCTTTCTTT. This gives the protein CTSSFTGSNTEAFF.

A word on this clonotype: Germline and junction disagree at one end, which may indicate a read error. V is TRBV11-2 and J is TRBJ2-3; D unresolved. CDR3 length equals 15 residues. Germline CDR1 reads SGHAT; CDR2 reads FQNNGV. The CDR3 DNA reads TGTACCAGCAGCTCCTTCTCGACTAGCACAGATACGCAGTATTTT. It codes for CTSSSFSTSTDTQYF. Together with reference TRBV11-2 and TRBJ2-3, the CDR3 gives the full variable domain: EAGVAQSPRYKIIEKRQSVAFWCNPISGHATLYWYQQILGQGPKLLIQFQNNGVVDDSQLPKDRFSAERLKGVDSTLKIQPAKLEDSAVYLCTSSSFSTSTDTQYFGPGTRLTVL.

J is TRBJ2-7 and V is TRBV6-5, with 9 bases aligning to TRBD2. Germline assignment: CDR1 MNHEY and CDR2 SVGAGI. Germline trimming cut 6 bases from V and 10 bases from J; bases unmatched to any gene: 13. The CDR3 totals 14 residues. The CDR3 nucleotides are TGTGCCAGCAGGTCTGGCGGGAGGGTTTGGGATCAGTACTTC. Its translation is CASRSGGRVWDQYF.